The entry below describes one TCR beta chain. The antigen is unknown. The data derive from a study of graft-versus-host responses after intestinal transplantation. Findings of the study overall: Allografts of one patient group, those with graft-donor T cell macrochimerism, had high graft-versus-host to host-versus-graft clonal ratios. Association was observed between peak circulating GvH clone levels and early post-transplant HvG declines.

The table came from immunoSEQ multiplex PCR; TCRdb's copy has only in-frame clones and leaves some out. The sample contains over 100,000 clones, around 94% of which appear only once. V lost 2 bases to trimming and J lost 0 bases, with 3 bases between them. The germline V gene has CDR1 SGHKS and CDR2 YYEKEE (reference sequence). The CDR3 loop spans 14 amino acids. The sequence derives from a human donor who was the organ donor for an intestinal transplant. This chain uses TRBV5-5 with TRBJ2-6, with unresolved D. The starting material was unstimulated CD4+ T cells sorted from spleen or lymph node cells, obtained before transplant. Written as DNA, the CDR3 is TGTGCCAGCAGCTTCAACTCTGGGGCCAACGTCCTGACTTTC. Its translation is CASSFNSGANVLTF.